These T cell receptor beta chains were read from a single sample in a study of OX40 agonist ivuxolimab in advanced cancers. The repertoire was sequenced with immunoSEQ multiplex PCR; TCRdb's copy has only in-frame clones and lacks some. Of 55,000 to 85,000 clones listed, 86% were seen once; the top ten hold approximately 0.75%. This material consisted of CD4+ or CD8+ T cells sorted from blood, taken in a trial of the OX40 agonist ivuxolimab. Source of these receptors: an adult with an advanced solid tumor such as melanoma, head and neck, liver or kidney cancer. The CDR3 runs from the conserved cysteine through the conserved F or W. Fields, in order: V gene, J gene, D gene, clone size, CDR3 DNA, CDR3 protein. D genes are given only for firm matches. Expanded clones are given a class, and other clones once, few, many or no size at all.

v_gene: TRBV7-2; j_gene: TRBJ2-3; d_gene: .; abundance: .; CDR3nt: TGTGCCAGCAGCTTAGCGGGGATCTACACAGATACGCAGTATTTT; CDR3aa: CASSLAGIYTDTQYF
v_gene: TRBV10-3; j_gene: TRBJ2-7; d_gene: TRBD1; abundance: .; CDR3nt: TGTGCCATCAGTGTTCAGGGGGCCTACGAGCAGTACTTC; CDR3aa: CAISVQGAYEQYF
v_gene: TRBV30; j_gene: TRBJ1-1; d_gene: TRBD1; abundance: .; CDR3nt: TGTGCCTGGAGGATGGGACAGCCGAACACTGAAGCTTTCTTT; CDR3aa: CAWRMGQPNTEAFF
v_gene: TRBV9; j_gene: TRBJ1-2; d_gene: TRBD1; abundance: .; CDR3nt: TGTGCCAGCAGCCCTACGACAGGGTCTGGCGGCTACACCTTC; CDR3aa: CASSPTTGSGGYTF
v_gene: TRBV7-9; j_gene: TRBJ1-1; d_gene: .; abundance: .; CDR3nt: TGTGCCAGCAGCTTAATACAGGTGAACACTGAAGCTTTCTTT; CDR3aa: CASSLIQVNTEAFF
v_gene: TRBV25-1; j_gene: TRBJ1-4; d_gene: .; abundance: .; CDR3nt: TGTGCCAGCAGTGAATGGGGGCAGGGCTCCGGTGAAAAACTGTTTTTT; CDR3aa: CASSEWGQGSGEKLFF
v_gene: TRBV9; j_gene: TRBJ2-5; d_gene: .; abundance: once; CDR3nt: TGTGCCAGCAGCGTAGGGGTGCGAGAGACCCAGTACTTC; CDR3aa: CASSVGVRETQYF
v_gene: TRBV28; j_gene: TRBJ2-5; d_gene: .; abundance: .; CDR3nt: TGTGCCATCAACAACAGGGATCCCCAGGAGACCCAGTACTTC; CDR3aa: CAINNRDPQETQYF
v_gene: TRBV5-1; j_gene: TRBJ1-1; d_gene: .; abundance: .; CDR3nt: TGCGCCAGCAGCTTTGGGGGGTATACCACTGAAGCTTTCTTT; CDR3aa: CASSFGGYTTEAFF
v_gene: TRBV5-5; j_gene: TRBJ1-5; d_gene: TRBD1; abundance: few; CDR3nt: TGTGCCAGCAGCTTGATGGGACAGGGGGCAAATCAGCCCCAGCATTTT; CDR3aa: CASSLMGQGANQPQHF
v_gene: TRBV15; j_gene: TRBJ2-7; d_gene: .; abundance: .; CDR3nt: TGTGCCACCAGCAGAGATCGGGGCGAGCAGTACTTC; CDR3aa: CATSRDRGEQYF
v_gene: TRBV30; j_gene: TRBJ1-4; d_gene: .; abundance: once; CDR3nt: TGTGCCTGGAGTGTACCCCGGAGATCCTTTGAAAAACTGTTTTTT; CDR3aa: CAWSVPRRSFEKLFF
v_gene: TRBV28; j_gene: TRBJ2-1; d_gene: TRBD2; abundance: .; CDR3nt: TGTGCCAGCAGTTCCCCGGGACTAGCGGGACCCCCAATCTACAATGAGCAGTTCTTC; CDR3aa: CASSSPGLAGPPIYNEQFF
v_gene: TRBV30; j_gene: TRBJ1-1; d_gene: .; abundance: .; CDR3nt: TGTGCCTGGAGTAGAGGAATTCCTGAAGCTTTCTTT; CDR3aa: CAWSRGIPEAFF
v_gene: TRBV6-5; j_gene: TRBJ2-1; d_gene: TRBD2; abundance: .; CDR3nt: TGTGCCAGCAGTTTGGGACTAGCGGGAGGAGCTGAGCAGTTCTTC; CDR3aa: CASSLGLAGGAEQFF
v_gene: TRBV10-3; j_gene: TRBJ2-5; d_gene: TRBD1; abundance: .; CDR3nt: TGTGCCATCAGTGATTCAGGGGGCAGGCAAGAGACCCAGTACTTC; CDR3aa: CAISDSGGRQETQYF
v_gene: TRBV5-4; j_gene: TRBJ2-5; d_gene: .; abundance: once; CDR3nt: TGTGCCAGCAGTTCGCAGGTCTGGGAGACCCAGTACTTC; CDR3aa: CASSSQVWETQYF
v_gene: TRBV7-2; j_gene: TRBJ2-7; d_gene: .; abundance: .; CDR3nt: TGTGCCAGCAGCTCCCGGGACTTAGGAGCCTACGAGCAGTACTTC; CDR3aa: CASSSRDLGAYEQYF
v_gene: TRBV29-1; j_gene: TRBJ2-5; d_gene: .; abundance: .; CDR3nt: TGCAGCGTTGAAACCTGGACAGGACTACAAGAGACCCAGTACTTC; CDR3aa: CSVETWTGLQETQYF
v_gene: TRBV6-6; j_gene: TRBJ1-4; d_gene: TRBD1; abundance: .; CDR3nt: TGTGCCAGCAGTTACTCACAGGGGGCGCGGGGTGAAAAACTGTTTTTT; CDR3aa: CASSYSQGARGEKLFF
v_gene: TRBV18; j_gene: TRBJ2-7; d_gene: .; abundance: .; CDR3nt: TGTGCCAGCTCACGGGCCAGGGGAAACGAGCAGTACTTC; CDR3aa: CASSRARGNEQYF
v_gene: TRBV27; j_gene: TRBJ1-5; d_gene: .; abundance: .; CDR3nt: TGTGCCAGCAGTTTACCAAAACAGGGTATGGGTCAGCCCCAGCATTTT; CDR3aa: CASSLPKQGMGQPQHF
v_gene: TRBV6-4; j_gene: TRBJ2-1; d_gene: .; abundance: .; CDR3nt: TGTGCCAGCAGTCAAGACAGCTACAATGAGCAGTTCTTC; CDR3aa: CASSQDSYNEQFF
v_gene: TRBV18; j_gene: TRBJ2-7; d_gene: .; abundance: .; CDR3nt: TGTGCCAGCTCACCACGGTTTCAGGACGAGCAGTACTTC; CDR3aa: CASSPRFQDEQYF
v_gene: TRBV6-1; j_gene: TRBJ1-2; d_gene: .; abundance: .; CDR3nt: TGTGCCAGCACCCAGACAAAGCCCCATAGCTACACCTTC; CDR3aa: CASTQTKPHSYTF
v_gene: TRBV29-1; j_gene: TRBJ1-1; d_gene: TRBD1; abundance: .; CDR3nt: TGCAGCGTTGATCGGACAGGGGGGGTAAAGAGCACTGAAGCTTTCTTT; CDR3aa: CSVDRTGGVKSTEAFF
v_gene: TRBV6-1; j_gene: TRBJ1-4; d_gene: .; abundance: .; CDR3nt: TGTGCCAGCAGTTTCGGGGACACAACTAATGAAAAACTGTTTTTT; CDR3aa: CASSFGDTTNEKLFF
v_gene: TRBV30; j_gene: TRBJ2-4; d_gene: .; abundance: .; CDR3nt: TGTGCCTGGAGTCTGGTGGCCAAAAACATTCAGTACTTC; CDR3aa: CAWSLVAKNIQYF
v_gene: TRBV7-9; j_gene: TRBJ2-1; d_gene: .; abundance: few; CDR3nt: TGTGCCAGCAGCTTAGTCAATAATGAGCAGTTCTTC; CDR3aa: CASSLVNNEQFF
v_gene: TRBV19; j_gene: TRBJ2-7; d_gene: .; abundance: .; CDR3nt: TGTGCCAGTAGTATACAGGGGTCCTACGAGCAGTACTTC; CDR3aa: CASSIQGSYEQYF
v_gene: TRBV7-2; j_gene: TRBJ1-3; d_gene: TRBD1; abundance: once; CDR3nt: TGTGCCAGCAGCTGGGCGATTGGGACAGGGGGACCCTCTGGAAACACCATATATTTT; CDR3aa: CASSWAIGTGGPSGNTIYF
v_gene: TRBV7-2; j_gene: TRBJ2-1; d_gene: .; abundance: .; CDR3nt: TGTGCCAGCAGCTTAGTATCCTCCTACAATGAGCAGTTCTTC; CDR3aa: CASSLVSSYNEQFF
v_gene: TRBV30; j_gene: TRBJ1-2; d_gene: .; abundance: .; CDR3nt: TGTGCCTGGAGTCTACTGGAGCGCTACACCTTC; CDR3aa: CAWSLLERYTF